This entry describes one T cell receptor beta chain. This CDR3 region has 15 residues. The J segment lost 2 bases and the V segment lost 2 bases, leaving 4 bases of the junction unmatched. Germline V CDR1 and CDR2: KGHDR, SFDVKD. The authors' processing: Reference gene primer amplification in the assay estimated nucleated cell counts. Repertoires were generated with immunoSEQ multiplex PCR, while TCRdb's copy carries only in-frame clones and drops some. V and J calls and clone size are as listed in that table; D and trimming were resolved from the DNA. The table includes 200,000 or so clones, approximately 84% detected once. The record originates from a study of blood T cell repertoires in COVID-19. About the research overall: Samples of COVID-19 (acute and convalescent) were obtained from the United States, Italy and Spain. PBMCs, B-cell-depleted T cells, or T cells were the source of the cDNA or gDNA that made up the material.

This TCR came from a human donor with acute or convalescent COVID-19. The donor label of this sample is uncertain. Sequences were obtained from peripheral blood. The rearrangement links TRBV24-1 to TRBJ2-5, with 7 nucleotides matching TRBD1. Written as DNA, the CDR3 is TGTGCCACCAGTGATTCCCTGACAGGGCAAGAGACCCAGTACTTC. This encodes CATSDSLTGQETQYF.